This TCR beta chain was sequenced for a study of blood T cells in healthy people across ages. In this sample, this clonotype turned up many times. Then a second PCR, running roughly 7 to 11 cycles, was carried out with a sample-barcoded 5' primer and a J-beta primer mix. Researchers report that a template-switch adaptor with 12 random nucleotides tagged each cDNA molecule. CDR3-containing paired-end reads numbering at least 3 million came from each sample. From the 5' RACE reads, TCRdb called clonotypes with MiXCR, one entry per CDR3 protein. The sample shows 600,000 to 800,000 distinct CDR3 sequences, roughly half of them seen only once. PBMCs numbering at least 6 million were isolated per sample. Trimming cost V 5 bases and J 4 bases, with 8 bases left between them. Germline V gives CDR1 SGHTA, CDR2 FQGNSA. The CDR3 consists of 12 residues.

The V and J genes are TRBV7-2 and TRBJ1-2, with D uncertain. Sequencing was performed on blood. The clonotype comes from an elderly woman in good health. The CDR3 reads CASSQPGYGYTF. In nucleotides, the CDR3 is TGTGCCAGCAGCCAACCAGGCTATGGCTACACCTTC.